This T cell receptor beta chain originates from a study of cytomegalovirus exposure and HLA in healthy donors. General study findings and limits: Prior analysis indicated that the majority of TCR beta V segments exhibited productivity approximately 87% or approximately 30% of the time. A later analysis linked a missense variant in DCLRE1C to the trimming of TCR beta V and J genes.

As concerns this clone: The antigen is undetermined.

A multiplex PCR was run with 60 Vbeta primers and 13 Jbeta primers. Profiling relied on immunoSEQ multiplex PCR, and the TCRdb table lists in-frame clones only, not all of them. The table has roughly 100,000 clones, around four fifths seen once. CDR1 SGDLS and CDR2 YYNGEE come from the germline V gene. This CDR3 contains 17 residues. V gave up 4 bases and J gave up 9 bases; unmatched junction bases: 19. The V call is TRBV9, the J call TRBJ2-3; TRBD2 agrees at 8 bases. This receptor was obtained from a middle-aged woman in good health and CMV-seronegative. The sample was PBMCs. CDR3 nucleotides: TGTGCCAGCAGCCCTCGTGGAGCGGGGGCCCGGGAGAGGACGCAGTATTTT. Residues: CASSPRGAGARERTQYF.